The T cell receptor (beta chain) described here comes from a study of neurological immune-mediated disorders. CDR1 DFQATT and CDR2 SNEGSKA come from the germline V gene (reference sequence). The length of the CDR3 is 11 residues. Deletions cut 3 bases from V and 7 bases from J, with 10 bases between. This clonotype was seen many times. TCRdb redid the calling of the 5' RACE reads with MiXCR, one entry per CDR3 protein. The repertoire has 25,000 to 35,000 distinct CDR3 sequences, approximately 1.6% of them found once; the top ten carry around 9%. The rearrangement links TRBV20-1 to TRBJ2-7, with D tentatively TRBD2 (5 bases). The sequenced sample consisted of PBMCs. The clonotype comes from a woman aged 25 to 39 with multiple sclerosis. CDR3 in DNA: TGCAGTGCTAGTTCCCCGGGGGAGCAGTACTTC. This sequence encodes CSASSPGEQYF.